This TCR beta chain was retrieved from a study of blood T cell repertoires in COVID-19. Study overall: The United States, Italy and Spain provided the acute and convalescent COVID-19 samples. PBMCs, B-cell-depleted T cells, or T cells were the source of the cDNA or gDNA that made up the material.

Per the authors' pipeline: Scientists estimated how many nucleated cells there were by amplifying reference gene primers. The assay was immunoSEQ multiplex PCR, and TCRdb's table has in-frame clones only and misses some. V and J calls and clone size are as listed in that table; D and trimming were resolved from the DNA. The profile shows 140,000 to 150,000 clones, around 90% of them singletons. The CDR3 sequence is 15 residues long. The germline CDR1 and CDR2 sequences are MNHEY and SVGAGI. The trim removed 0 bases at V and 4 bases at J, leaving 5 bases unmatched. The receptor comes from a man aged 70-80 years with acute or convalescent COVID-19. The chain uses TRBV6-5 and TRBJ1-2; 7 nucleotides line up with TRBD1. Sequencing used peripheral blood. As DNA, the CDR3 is TGTGCCAGCAGTTACTCGATACAGGGGAGCTATGGCTACACCTTC. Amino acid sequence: CASSYSIQGSYGYTF.